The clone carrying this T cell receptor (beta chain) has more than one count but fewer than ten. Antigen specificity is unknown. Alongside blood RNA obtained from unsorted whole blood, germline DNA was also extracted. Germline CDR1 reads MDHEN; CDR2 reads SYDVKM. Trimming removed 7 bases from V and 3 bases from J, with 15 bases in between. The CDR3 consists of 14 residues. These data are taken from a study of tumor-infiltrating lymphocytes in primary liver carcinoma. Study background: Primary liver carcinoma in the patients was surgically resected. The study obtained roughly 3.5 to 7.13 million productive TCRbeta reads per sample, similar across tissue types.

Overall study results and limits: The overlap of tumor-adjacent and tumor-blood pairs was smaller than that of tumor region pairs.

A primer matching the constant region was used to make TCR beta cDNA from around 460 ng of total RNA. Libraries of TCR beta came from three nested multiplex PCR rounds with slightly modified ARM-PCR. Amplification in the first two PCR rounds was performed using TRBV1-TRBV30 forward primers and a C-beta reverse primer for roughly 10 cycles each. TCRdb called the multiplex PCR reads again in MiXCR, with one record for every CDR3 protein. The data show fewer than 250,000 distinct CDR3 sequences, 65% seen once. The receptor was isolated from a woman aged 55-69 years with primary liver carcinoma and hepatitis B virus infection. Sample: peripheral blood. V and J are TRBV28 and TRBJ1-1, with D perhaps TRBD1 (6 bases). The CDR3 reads CASTWGGRDTEAFF. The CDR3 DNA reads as TGTGCCAGCACCTGGGGGGGGCGCGACACTGAAGCTTTCTTT.